Below, one T cell receptor (beta chain) is given with its context. Germline-derived CDR1 and CDR2 are DFQATT and SNEGSKA (reference sequence). The CDR3 spans 21 residues. Trimming took off 2 bases at V and 5 bases at J, with 34 bases between the two ends. This specimen belongs to a study of T-cell reconstitution after alpha-beta-depleted transplantation in children. TCRbeta library construction was performed incorporating unique molecular identifiers. TCRdb reprocessed the PCR reads with MiXCR, giving one entry per CDR3 protein. The sample holds hundreds of thousands of distinct CDR3 sequences, around 15% seen once.

The TCR was taken from a boy younger than two who had a stem cell transplant for Wiskott-Aldrich syndrome, so the T cells may come from the graft donor. The sample in question was PBMCs, mostly from graft donor cells, obtained 360 days after TCRalphabeta/CD19-depleted stem cell transplant. V and J are TRBV20-1 and TRBJ2-1; D may be TRBD2 (6 bases). The CDR3 region has the DNA TGCAGTGCTAGAAAGACGTACGGGGGAGTAAGTACCCACGTCGGGCACAATGAGCAGTTCTTC. Encoded protein: CSARKTYGGVSTHVGHNEQFF.